Below are 4 T cell receptor beta chains sequenced from a single sample in a study of T cell responses to AZD1222 COVID-19 vaccine. The assay was immunoSEQ multiplex PCR, and TCRdb's table has in-frame clones only and misses some. In the table there are over 55,000 clones, around four fifths of which are singletons. The specimen comprised peripheral blood, sampled 28 days after the second AZD1222 dose. Every receptor here comes from an adult who received the AZD1222 COVID-19 vaccine.

The chain employs TRBV2 and TRBJ1-1; TRBD1 agrees at 7 bases. CDR3 length: 16 amino acids. V dropped 4 bases and J dropped 2; count of bases not matched to a gene: 10. CDR1 is SNHLY and CDR2 is FYNNEI in the germline V gene. This CDR3 is CASSAEQGQANTEAFF. In DNA form, the CDR3 reads TGTGCCAGCAGTGCGGAACAGGGGCAGGCTAACACTGAAGCTTTCTTT.

This sequence joins TRBV30 and TRBJ2-2, with D possibly matching TRBD1 (6 bases). Per germline, CDR1 GTSNPN and CDR2 SVGIG (reference sequence). The CDR3 is 12 residues long. V was pared by 2 bases and J by 8 bases, with 9 bases between. The CDR3 spells CAWSFQGGELFF. CDR3 DNA: TGTGCCTGGAGTTTCCAGGGGGGGGAGCTGTTTTTT.

This clone was found many times. This sequence joins TRBV2 and TRBJ1-6, with 7 bases that match TRBD1. Germline CDR1 is SNHLY and CDR2 is FYNNEI. This CDR3 region has 14 residues. V gave up 9 bases and J gave up 7 bases; unmatched junction bases: 9. The chain's CDR3 is CASRQGLANSPLHF. DNA of the CDR3: TGTGCCAGTCGACAGGGTTTGGCCAATTCACCCCTCCACTTT.

This clone showed up just a few times. V gene TRBV7-2 combines with J gene TRBJ1-4; 8 nucleotides agree with TRBD1. This CDR3 contains 16 residues. The V gene's germline CDR1 is SGHTA and CDR2 FQGNSA. Trimming removed 0 bases from V and 5 bases from J; junction bases left unmatched: 5. The CDR3 spells CASSLATGGLNEKLFF. The CDR3 nucleotides read TGTGCCAGCAGCTTAGCCACAGGGGGGTTGAATGAAAAACTGTTTTTT.